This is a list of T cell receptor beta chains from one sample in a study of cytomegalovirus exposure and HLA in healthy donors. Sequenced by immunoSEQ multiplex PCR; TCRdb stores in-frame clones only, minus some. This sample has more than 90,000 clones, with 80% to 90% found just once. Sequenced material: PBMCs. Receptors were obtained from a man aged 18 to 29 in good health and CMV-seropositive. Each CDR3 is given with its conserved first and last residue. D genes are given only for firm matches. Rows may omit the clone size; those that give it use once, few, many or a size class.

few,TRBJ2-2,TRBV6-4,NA,TGTGCCAGCAGTGAACAGTCATCCGGGGAGCTGTTTTTT,CASSEQSSGELFF
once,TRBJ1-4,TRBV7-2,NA,TGTGCCAGCAGCTTAGTCACGGGGAATGAAAAACTGTTTTTT,CASSLVTGNEKLFF
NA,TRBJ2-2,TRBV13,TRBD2,TGTGCCAGCAGCTTAGCGGGGGGGCTCACCGGGGAGCTGTTTTTT,CASSLAGGLTGELFF
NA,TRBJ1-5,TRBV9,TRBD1,TGTGCCAGCTGCGACAGGGTCGGAGGCAATCAGCCCCAGCATTTT,CASCDRVGGNQPQHF
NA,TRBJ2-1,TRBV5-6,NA,TGTGCCAGCAGCTTGGAGGGGGAGCAGTTCTTC,CASSLEGEQFF
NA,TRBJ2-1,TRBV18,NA,TGTGCCAGCTCTCCCAGGGGATATTCCTACAATGAGCAGTTCTTC,CASSPRGYSYNEQFF
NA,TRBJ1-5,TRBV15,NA,TGTGCCACCAGCAGAGTGGGCGATAGCAATCAGCCCCAGCATTTT,CATSRVGDSNQPQHF
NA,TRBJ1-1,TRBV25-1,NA,TGTGCCAGCAGTGAGCGAGGCACTGAAGCTTTCTTT,CASSERGTEAFF
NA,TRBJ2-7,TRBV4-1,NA,TGCGCCAGCAGCCTCCGGTGGGGGGACGAGCAGTACTTC,CASSLRWGDEQYF
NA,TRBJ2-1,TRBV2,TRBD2,TGTGCCAGCAGTGGGGCCAGGCGCGGGGGGATCAATGAGCAGTTCTTC,CASSGARRGGINEQFF
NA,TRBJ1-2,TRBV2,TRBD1,TGTGCCAGCAGTCCGGGACAGGAACTCTATGGCTACACCTTC,CASSPGQELYGYTF
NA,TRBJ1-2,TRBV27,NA,TGTGCCAGCAGTTTAGTGCGGGAGAACTATGGCTACACCTTC,CASSLVRENYGYTF
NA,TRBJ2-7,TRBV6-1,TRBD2,TGTGCCAGCAGTTATACTAGCGGATTCTACGAGCAGTACTTC,CASSYTSGFYEQYF
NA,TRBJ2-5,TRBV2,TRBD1,TGTGCCAGCAGTGAAGACAGGGGCCGCCGGGCCCAGTACTTC,CASSEDRGRRAQYF
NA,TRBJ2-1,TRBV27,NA,TGTGCCAGCACCCTGGACTACCCTCCTGTCAATGAGCAGTTCTTC,CASTLDYPPVNEQFF
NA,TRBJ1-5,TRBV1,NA,TGCACCAGCATCACCGGGACAGGGGTTAGCAATCAGCCCCAGCATTTT,CTSITGTGVSNQPQHF
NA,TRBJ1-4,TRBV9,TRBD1,TGTGCCAGCAGCGCAGGGGGCCCTATAACTAATGAAAAACTGTTTTTT,CASSAGGPITNEKLFF
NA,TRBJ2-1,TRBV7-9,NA,TGTGCCAGCAGCTTAGCTACCACAGGATGGGGACACCACAATGAGCAGTTCTTC,CASSLATTGWGHHNEQFF
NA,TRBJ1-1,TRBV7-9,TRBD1,TGTGCCAGCAGCTTGACCGGAATAGGGGGCCGCACTGAAGCTTTCTTT,CASSLTGIGGRTEAFF
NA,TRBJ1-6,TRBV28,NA,TGTGCCAGCCGGGTAGGGAGTTCACCCCTCCACTTT,CASRVGSSPLHF
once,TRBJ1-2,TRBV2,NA,TGTGCCAGCAGTGAAGCGCGAGAGATCTATGGCTACACCTTC,CASSEAREIYGYTF
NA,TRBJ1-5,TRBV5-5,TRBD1,TGTGCCAGCAGCTGGACACAGGGGGCAAATCAGCCCCAGCATTTT,CASSWTQGANQPQHF
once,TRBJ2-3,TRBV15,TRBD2,TGTGCCACCAGCAGAGAGCCCCGGGGAGGGGATACGCAGTATTTT,CATSREPRGGDTQYF
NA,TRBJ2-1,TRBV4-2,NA,TGTGCCAGCAGCCAAGCAGATCCCTCCTACAATGAGCAGTTCTTC,CASSQADPSYNEQFF
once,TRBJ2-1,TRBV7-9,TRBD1,TGTGCCAGCAGCGGACAGGGGTCCTCCTACAATGAGCAGTTCTTC,CASSGQGSSYNEQFF
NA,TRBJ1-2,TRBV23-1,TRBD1,TGCGCCAGCAGTCAAAGACAGGGTAATGGCTACACCTTC,CASSQRQGNGYTF
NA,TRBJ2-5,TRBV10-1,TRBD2,TGCGCCAGCAGTGAAGGCGGGGGGGCCTGGGAGACCCAGTACTTC,CASSEGGGAWETQYF
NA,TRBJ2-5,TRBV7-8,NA,TGTGCCAGCAGCTTAATCTGGCGGAAAGAGACCCAGTACTTC,CASSLIWRKETQYF
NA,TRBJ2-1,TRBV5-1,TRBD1,TGCGCCAGGTGGACAGGCGGTATCAATGAGCAGTTCTTC,CARWTGGINEQFF
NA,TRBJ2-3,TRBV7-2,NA,TGTGCCAGCAGCTTCTCCGTTACAGATACGCAGTATTTT,CASSFSVTDTQYF
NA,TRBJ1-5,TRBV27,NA,TGTGCCAGCAGTTTAAGTGGGGGGTTTGGTAGCAATCAGCCCCAGCATTTT,CASSLSGGFGSNQPQHF
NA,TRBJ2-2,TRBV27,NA,TGTGCCAGCAGTTTAAATAGAAACACCGGGGAGCTGTTTTTT,CASSLNRNTGELFF
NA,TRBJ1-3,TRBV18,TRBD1,TGTGCCAGCTCACAAGGACAGGGGGCTAAATACACCATATATTTT,CASSQGQGAKYTIYF
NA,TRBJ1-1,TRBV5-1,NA,TGCGCCAGCAGCTTGGTTGTCTCCTCGACAGATGCTTTCTTT,CASSLVVSSTDAFF
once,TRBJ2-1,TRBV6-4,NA,TGTGCCAGCAGTGAGGGAGATAGTAGCGGTGAGCAGTTCTTC,CASSEGDSSGEQFF